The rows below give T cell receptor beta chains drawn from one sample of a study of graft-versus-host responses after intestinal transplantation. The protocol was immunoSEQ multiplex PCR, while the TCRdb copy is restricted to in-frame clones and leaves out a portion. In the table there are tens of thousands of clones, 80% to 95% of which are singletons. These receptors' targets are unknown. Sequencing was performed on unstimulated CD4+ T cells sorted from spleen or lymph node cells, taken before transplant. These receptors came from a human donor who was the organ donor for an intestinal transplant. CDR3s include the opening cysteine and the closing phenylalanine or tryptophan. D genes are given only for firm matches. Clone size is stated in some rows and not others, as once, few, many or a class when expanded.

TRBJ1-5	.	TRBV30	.	TGTGCCTGGAGTGGCGGGGGGCATCAGCCCCAGCATTTT	CAWSGGGHQPQHF
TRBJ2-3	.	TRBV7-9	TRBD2	TGTGCCAGCAGCTTGGGACTAGCGGGAGGGGGCACAGATACGCAGTATTTT	CASSLGLAGGGTDTQYF
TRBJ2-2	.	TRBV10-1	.	TGCGCCAGCAGGGACAACACCGGGGAGCTGTTTTTT	CASRDNTGELFF
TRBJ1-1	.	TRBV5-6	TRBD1	TGTGCCAGCAGCCCGGGACAGGCCTTGAACACTGAAGCTTTCTTT	CASSPGQALNTEAFF
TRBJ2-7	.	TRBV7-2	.	TGTGCCAGCACTTTTTCAGGGAGGACCTACGAGCAGTACTTC	CASTFSGRTYEQYF
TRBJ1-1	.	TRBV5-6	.	TGTGCCAGCAGCTTTTCCGGGGGTGAAGCTTTCTTT	CASSFSGGEAFF
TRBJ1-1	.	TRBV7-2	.	TGTGCCAGCCATCCGGACAGGAACACTGAAGCTTTCTTT	CASHPDRNTEAFF
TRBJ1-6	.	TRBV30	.	TGTGCCTGGAGGTTAAGGGAACTTACACCCCTCCACTTT	CAWRLRELTPLHF
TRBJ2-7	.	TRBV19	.	TGTGCCAGTAGTACGGTCCAGGGATACGAGCAGTACTTC	CASSTVQGYEQYF
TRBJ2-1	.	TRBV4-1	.	TGCGCCAGCAGCCTATGGCGGTGTTTCTTC	CASSLWRCFF
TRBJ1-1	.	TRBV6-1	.	TGTGCCAGCAGTGAACTCCCCCGACAGGCTGAAGCTTTCTTT	CASSELPRQAEAFF
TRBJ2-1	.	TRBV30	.	TGTGCCTGGAGTCCAACCGGGACGGTCTACAATGAGCAGTTCTTC	CAWSPTGTVYNEQFF
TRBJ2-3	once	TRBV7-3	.	TGTGCCAGCAGCTTTACAGGGAGGCAAGATACGCAGTATTTT	CASSFTGRQDTQYF
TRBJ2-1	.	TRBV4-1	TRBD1	TGCGCCAGCAGAAAATCCGGGACAGAGTTCGATGAGCAGTTCTTC	CASRKSGTEFDEQFF
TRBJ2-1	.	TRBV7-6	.	TGTGCCAGCGCACTCCGGGACAGCGGGAATGAGCAGTTCTTC	CASALRDSGNEQFF
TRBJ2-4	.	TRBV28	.	TGTGCCAGCGGACCTCGCCGTATAGGACGGGACAAAAACATTCAGTACTTC	CASGPRRIGRDKNIQYF
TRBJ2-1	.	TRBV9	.	TGTGCCAGCAGCCCTAGAGGGACACGCTCCTACAATGAGCAGTTCTTC	CASSPRGTRSYNEQFF
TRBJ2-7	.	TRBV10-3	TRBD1	TGTGCCATCAGGCGGACAGGGGACATTTACGAGCAGTACTTC	CAIRRTGDIYEQYF
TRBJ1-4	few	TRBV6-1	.	TGTGCCAGCAGTGTCAGGGGAGGTAGTGAAAAACTGTTTTTT	CASSVRGGSEKLFF
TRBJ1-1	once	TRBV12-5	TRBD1	TGTGCTAGTGGTTTGGTACTGGGACAGGGGCTTATGAACACTGAAGCTTTCTTT	CASGLVLGQGLMNTEAFF
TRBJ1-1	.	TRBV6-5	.	TGTGCCAGCAGTCTGCAGAGATCGAACACTGAAGCTTTCTTT	CASSLQRSNTEAFF
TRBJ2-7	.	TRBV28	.	TGTGCCAGCAGTTTAGTGGCAAGGGGAAACTACGAGCAGTACTTC	CASSLVARGNYEQYF
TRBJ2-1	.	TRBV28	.	TGTGCCAGCAGTGGACCCGGGACTCACTCCTACAATGAGCAGTTCTTC	CASSGPGTHSYNEQFF
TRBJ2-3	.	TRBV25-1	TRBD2	TGTGCCAGCAGTCCTAGACTAGCGCCTCTGCGGGATACGCAGTATTTT	CASSPRLAPLRDTQYF
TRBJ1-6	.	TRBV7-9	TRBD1	TGTGCCAGCTCCCGGGACAGGGTCTATTCACCCCTCCACTTT	CASSRDRVYSPLHF
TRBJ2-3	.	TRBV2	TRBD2	TGTGCCAGCATTCCCTCCTATAGCGGGAGGGTCGCTAGCACAGATACGCAGTATTTT	CASIPSYSGRVASTDTQYF
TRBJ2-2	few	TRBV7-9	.	TGTGCCAGCAGCTTAGCGCCTGGGGGCATAAACACCGGGGAGCTGTTTTTT	CASSLAPGGINTGELFF
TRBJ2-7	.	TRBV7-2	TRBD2	TGTGCCAGCAGCCTGAGAACTAGCGGATACTACGAGCAGTACTTC	CASSLRTSGYYEQYF
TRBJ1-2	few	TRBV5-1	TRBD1	TGCGCCAGCAGCCCAATGACAGGGTTAGCTAACTATGGCTACACCTTC	CASSPMTGLANYGYTF
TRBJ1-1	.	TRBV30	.	TGTGCCTGGAGTCAAACCCTGCTCAGGGAGGAAGCTTTCTTT	CAWSQTLLREEAFF
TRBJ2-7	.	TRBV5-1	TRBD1	TGCGCCAGCAGCTTGACAGGGGGCTACGAGCAGTACTTC	CASSLTGGYEQYF
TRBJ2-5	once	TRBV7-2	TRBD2	TGTGCCAGCAGCTCGGGACTAGCGGGGCCTCAAGAGACCCAGTACTTC	CASSSGLAGPQETQYF
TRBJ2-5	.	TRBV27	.	TGTGCCAGCAGTTTCCGGGTTGGAGAGACCCAGTACTTC	CASSFRVGETQYF
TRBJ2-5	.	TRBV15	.	TGTGCCACCAACAGAGAAAAACGGGACTCACGGTACCAAGAGACCCAGTACTTC	CATNREKRDSRYQETQYF
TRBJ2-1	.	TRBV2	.	TGTGCCAGCAGAAGTCCCGGCGATGAGCAGTTCTTC	CASRSPGDEQFF
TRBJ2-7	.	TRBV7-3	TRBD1	TGTGCCAGCAGCCTGGACAGGGCAGGGGAGCAGTACTTC	CASSLDRAGEQYF
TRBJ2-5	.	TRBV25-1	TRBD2	TGTGCCAGCAGTTTGACTAGCGGGATGTACCAAGAGACCCAGTACTTC	CASSLTSGMYQETQYF
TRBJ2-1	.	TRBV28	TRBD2	TGTGCCAGCAGTTTTATCCTGACTAGCGGGATAAGCTCCTACAATGAGCAGTTCTTC	CASSFILTSGISSYNEQFF
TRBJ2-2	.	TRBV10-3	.	TGTGCCATCAGTGAAGGAGGTTTGACCCTAGGAACCGGGGAGCTGTTTTTT	CAISEGGLTLGTGELFF
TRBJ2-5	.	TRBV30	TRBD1	TGTGCCTGGAGTGTAACACAGGGGACGTACCAAGAGACCCAGTACTTC	CAWSVTQGTYQETQYF
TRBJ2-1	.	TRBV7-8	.	TGTGCCAGCAGCTTAAGCGGGCTAACGGACAATGAGCAGTTCTTC	CASSLSGLTDNEQFF
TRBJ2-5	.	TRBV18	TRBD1	TGTGCCAGCTCAGGACAGGAAGAGACCCAGTACTTC	CASSGQEETQYF
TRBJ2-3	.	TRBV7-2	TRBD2	TGTGCCAGCAGGGGGCTAGCGGAGACAACTAGCACAGATACGCAGTATTTT	CASRGLAETTSTDTQYF
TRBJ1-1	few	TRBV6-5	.	TGTGCCAGCAGTTACTCACGGACAACGAACACTGAAGCTTTCTTT	CASSYSRTTNTEAFF
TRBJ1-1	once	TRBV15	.	TGTGCCACCAACCGGCAGGGAAACACTGAAGCTTTCTTT	CATNRQGNTEAFF
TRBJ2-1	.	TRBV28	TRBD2	TGTGCCAGCAGTTTAGCGGGAGTCAATGAGCAGTTCTTC	CASSLAGVNEQFF
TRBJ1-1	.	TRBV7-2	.	TGTGCCAGCAGCCTTCCCCAGGGGCGCGGGAACACTGAAGCTTTCTTT	CASSLPQGRGNTEAFF
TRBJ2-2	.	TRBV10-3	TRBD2	TGTGCCATCAGTGTAGCTAGCGGGAGAGTAGACACCGGGGAGCTGTTTTTT	CAISVASGRVDTGELFF
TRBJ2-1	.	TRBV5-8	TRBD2	TGTGCCAGCAGCTTGGGGGGACTAGCGACCCTTGAGCAGTTCTTC	CASSLGGLATLEQFF
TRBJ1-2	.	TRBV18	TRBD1	TGTGCCAGCTCACCTTCCGGGACAGAGTCAGGCTACACCTTC	CASSPSGTESGYTF
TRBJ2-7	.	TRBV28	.	TGTGCCAGCAGTTCGCCCTGGTGGGGGCGACCCTCCTACGAGCAGTACTTC	CASSSPWWGRPSYEQYF
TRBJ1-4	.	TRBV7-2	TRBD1	TGTGCCAGCAGCTTGGACAGGGTAGGGGAAAAACTGTTTTTT	CASSLDRVGEKLFF
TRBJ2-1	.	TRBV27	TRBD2	TGTGCCAGCTCATTAGCGGGAGGGCGCTACAATGAGCAGTTCTTC	CASSLAGGRYNEQFF
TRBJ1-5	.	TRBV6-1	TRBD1	TGTGCCAGCAGTGAGTACGGGACAGGGGGCAATCAGCCCCAGCATTTT	CASSEYGTGGNQPQHF
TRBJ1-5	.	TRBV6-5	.	TGTGCCAGCAGTCCTATCTATAGCAATCAGCCCCAGCATTTT	CASSPIYSNQPQHF
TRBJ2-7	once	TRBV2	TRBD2	TGTGCCAGCAGCGGACTAGCGGGAGTGGAAGAGCAGTACTTC	CASSGLAGVEEQYF
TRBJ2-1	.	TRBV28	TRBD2	TGTGCCAGCAGCAGACCCCCGGGACTAGCGGGAGGGACTGGGCGGAATGAGCAGTTCTTC	CASSRPPGLAGGTGRNEQFF